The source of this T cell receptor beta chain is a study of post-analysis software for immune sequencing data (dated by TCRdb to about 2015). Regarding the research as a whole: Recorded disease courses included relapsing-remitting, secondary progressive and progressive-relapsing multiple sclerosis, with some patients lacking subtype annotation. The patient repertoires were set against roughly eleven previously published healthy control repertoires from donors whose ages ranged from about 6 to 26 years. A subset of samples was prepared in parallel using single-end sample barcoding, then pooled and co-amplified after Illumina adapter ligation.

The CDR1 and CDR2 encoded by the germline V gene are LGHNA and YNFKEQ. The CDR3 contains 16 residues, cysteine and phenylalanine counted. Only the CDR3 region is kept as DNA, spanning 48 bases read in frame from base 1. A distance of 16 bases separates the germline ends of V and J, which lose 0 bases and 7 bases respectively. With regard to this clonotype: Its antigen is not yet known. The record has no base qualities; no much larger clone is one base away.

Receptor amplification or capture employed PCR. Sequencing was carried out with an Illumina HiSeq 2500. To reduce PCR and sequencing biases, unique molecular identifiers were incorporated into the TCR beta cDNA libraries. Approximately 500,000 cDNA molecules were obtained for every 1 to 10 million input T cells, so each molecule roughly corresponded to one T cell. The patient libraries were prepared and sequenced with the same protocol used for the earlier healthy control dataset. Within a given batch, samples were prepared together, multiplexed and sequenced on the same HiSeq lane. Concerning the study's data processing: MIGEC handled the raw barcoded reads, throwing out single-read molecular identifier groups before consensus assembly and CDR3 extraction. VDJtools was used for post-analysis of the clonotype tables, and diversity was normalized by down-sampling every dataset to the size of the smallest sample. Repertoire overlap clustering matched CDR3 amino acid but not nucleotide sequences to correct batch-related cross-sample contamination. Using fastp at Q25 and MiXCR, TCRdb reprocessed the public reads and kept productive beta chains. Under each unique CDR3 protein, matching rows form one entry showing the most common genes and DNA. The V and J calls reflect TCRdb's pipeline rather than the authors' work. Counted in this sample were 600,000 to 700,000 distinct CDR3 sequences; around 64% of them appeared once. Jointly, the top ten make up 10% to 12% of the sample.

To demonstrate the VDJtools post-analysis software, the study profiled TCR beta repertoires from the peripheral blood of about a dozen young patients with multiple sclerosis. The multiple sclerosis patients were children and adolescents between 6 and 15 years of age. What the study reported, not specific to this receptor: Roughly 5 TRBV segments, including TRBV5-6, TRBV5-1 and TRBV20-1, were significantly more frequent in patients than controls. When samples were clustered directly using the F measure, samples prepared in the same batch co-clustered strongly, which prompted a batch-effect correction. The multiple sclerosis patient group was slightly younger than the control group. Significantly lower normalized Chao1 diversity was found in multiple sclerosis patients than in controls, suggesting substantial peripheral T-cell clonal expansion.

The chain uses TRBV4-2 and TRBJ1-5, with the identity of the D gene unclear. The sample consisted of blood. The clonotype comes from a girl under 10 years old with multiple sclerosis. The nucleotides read TGTGCCAGCAGCCAAGATCCGATTTCGGGTGAGCAGCCCCAGCATTTT. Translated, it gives CASSQDPISGEQPQHF.